The 7 T cell receptor beta chains presented below share a single source sample, sequenced in a study of OX40 agonist ivuxolimab in advanced cancers. The assay was immunoSEQ multiplex PCR, and TCRdb's table has in-frame clones only and misses some. The table lists about 55,000 clones, 80% to 85% of them singletons. The sample consisted of CD4+ or CD8+ T cells sorted from blood, taken in a trial of the OX40 agonist ivuxolimab. These receptors were obtained from an adult with an advanced solid tumor such as melanoma, head and neck, liver or kidney cancer.

V is TRBV5-1 and J is TRBJ1-1; a weak D match, TRBD1 (6 bases). Germline V gene lookup returns CDR1 SGHRS and CDR2 YFSETQ. This CDR3 is built from 17 residues. V was clipped by 0 bases and J by 0 bases, with 15 bases between them. CDR3 coding DNA: TGCGCCAGCAGCTTGGTTGCGGACAGAAGATTGAACACTGAAGCTTTCTTT. Translating gives CASSLVADRRLNTEAFF.

This chain links TRBV28 with TRBJ2-5; D uncertain. Trimming pared 5 bases from V and 6 bases from J, leaving 19 bases between. The CDR3 length is 15 residues. CDR1 is MDHEN and CDR2 is SYDVKM in the germline V gene. The CDR3, as DNA: TGTGCCAGCAGTGCTGTGGACGGCGTAATCCAGACCCAGTACTTC. Protein: CASSAVDGVIQTQYF.

This clone was observed once. The J gene is TRBJ2-3, the V gene TRBV5-3; 14 bases are a match to TRBD2. Being an ORF, TRBV5-3 has a function that is uncertain. V shed 0 bases and J 4 bases; nucleotides not matched to a gene: 10. The CDR3 extends over 19 amino acids. The DNA of the CDR3 is TGTGCCAGAAGCTTGGCCGGGACTAGCGGGAGTGGATACCCAGATACGCAGTATTTT. Translating gives CARSLAGTSGSGYPDTQYF.

The chain has TRBV29-1 and TRBJ1-1, with D hard to call. CDR1 is SQVTM and CDR2 is ANQGSEA in the germline V gene. The CDR3 sequence is 10 residues long. Trimming left V 7 bases short and J 1 base short, with 4 bases between. CDR3 in amino acids: CSGQNTEAFF. The CDR3 coding sequence is TGCAGCGGTCAGAACACTGAAGCTTTCTTT.

The chain uses TRBV19 and TRBJ2-3; D is perhaps TRBD2 (5 bases). The ends were cut back, 5 bases at V and 4 bases at J, with 13 bases in the middle. The V gene's germline CDR1 is LNHDA and CDR2 SQIVND (reference sequence). The CDR3 is 14 residues long. CDR3 sequence reads: CASSPTRTPDTQYF. Here the CDR3 DNA reads TGTGCCAGTAGTCCCACACGGACTCCAGATACGCAGTATTTT.

In this sample, this clone turned up once. The V and J genes are TRBV19 and TRBJ2-1, with 8 bases matching TRBD2. The CDR3 length is 17 residues. The germline V gene has CDR1 LNHDA and CDR2 SQIVND (reference sequence). After removal of 5 bases from V and 5 bases from J, the junction contained 14 bases not matched to a gene. The chain's CDR3 is CASSARAPGLVDNEQFF. The CDR3 nucleotides are TGTGCCAGTAGTGCCCGGGCACCGGGACTAGTCGACAATGAGCAGTTCTTC.

The gene calls are TRBV10-1 and TRBJ2-2; TRBD1 aligns across 7 bases. The CDR3 spans 18 residues. Germline V gene data show CDR1 as WNHNN and CDR2 as SYGVQD (reference sequence). The junction had 14 bases not matched to a gene; V was cut back by 0 bases and J by 7 bases. The CDR3 sequence is CASSESRRRGHGNGELFF. DNA of the CDR3: TGCGCCAGCAGTGAGTCGAGGCGTAGGGGGCATGGGAACGGGGAGCTGTTTTTT.